Below, 14 T cell receptor beta chains from the same sample are listed, as sequenced in a study of blood T cell repertoires in COVID-19 (dated by TCRdb to 2020 to 2021). Library preparation used the immunoSEQ multiplex PCR assay. The table comes from immuneACCESS by way of TCRdb, which keeps in-frame sequences with V and J called. Part of the clones is missing from these tables; in studies checked, under half for an unresolved V gene and the rest for unknown reasons. Here the sample has 61,000 or so clones; 88% occur a single time. The ten largest clones take up roughly 20% of the sample. Sequencing was carried out using peripheral blood. These receptor sequences come from a woman older than 75 with active COVID-19.

This clone was detected a few times. V and J are TRBV2 and TRBJ2-1; tentative D call: TRBD2 (5 bases). Per the germline V gene, CDR1 is SNHLY and CDR2 is FYNNEI. V was trimmed by 8 bases and J by 3 bases, leaving 17 bases between them. CDR3 length equals 15 residues. CDR3 region: CASCRSRVIYNEQFF. The CDR3 DNA follows: TGTGCCAGCTGTCGTTCGCGGGTGATCTACAATGAGCAGTTCTTC.

This chain's CDR3 is CASSLMAGGLTQYF. CDR3 DNA sequence: TGTGCCAGCAGCTTAATGGCGGGGGGGCTTACGCAGTATTTT. The chain carries TRBV7-9 and TRBJ2-3; 9 nucleotides align to TRBD2. This CDR3 is 14 amino acids long. J gave up 8 bases and V 2 bases, and 5 bases lay outside the gene matches. Germline-derived CDR1 and CDR2 are SEHNR and FQNEAQ (reference sequence).

This clone was detected a few times. This chain links TRBV29-1 with TRBJ2-3, with D perhaps TRBD2 (5 bases). Germline CDR1 and CDR2: SQVTM and ANQGSEA. Trimming removed 0 bases at V and 4 bases at J, with 14 bases between. The CDR3 runs 15 residues. CDR3 amino acids: CSVEDGLAVADTQYF. DNA for the CDR3: TGCAGCGTTGAAGACGGTCTAGCAGTGGCAGATACGCAGTATTTT.

The rearrangement joins TRBV30 to TRBJ1-6; no firm D call. CDR3 length: 13 amino acids. CDR1 is GTSNPN, CDR2 SVGIG, per germline (reference sequence). The V and J ends lost 3 bases and 8 bases respectively, with 11 bases between them. The CDR3 sequence is CAWSPTGYSPLHF. The CDR3 nucleotides read TGTGCCTGGAGCCCGACGGGTTATTCACCCCTCCACTTT.

The chain carries TRBV19 and TRBJ2-2; a possible D gene is TRBD2 (7 bases). With 7 bases removed from V and 1 base from J, the gap between germline ends came to 16 bases. Looked up from germline, CDR1 is LNHDA and CDR2 is SQIVND (reference sequence). This CDR3 spans 16 amino acids. Written as DNA, the CDR3 is TGTGCCAGTACTCCACAGGGAGGGATGAACACCGGGGAGCTGTTTTTT. Encoded protein: CASTPQGGMNTGELFF.

This chain connects TRBV5-1 to TRBJ1-1; perhaps TRBD1 as D (5 bases). The CDR3 extends over 13 amino acids. CDR1 is SGHRS and CDR2 is YFSETQ in the germline V gene. V was pared by 4 bases and J by 1 base, with 8 bases between. The CDR3 bases are TGCGCCAGCAGCCCGGACACGAACACTGAAGCTTTCTTT. It is translated as CASSPDTNTEAFF.

The V and J genes are TRBV9 and TRBJ1-2; D not certain. The V end was cut by 4 bases, the J end by 2 bases, with 15 bases between. Per germline, CDR1 SGDLS and CDR2 YYNGEE. The CDR3 is made up of 15 amino acids. The CDR3 bases are TGTGCCAGCAGCCTATCGGTAGCGGGGAACTATGGCTACACCTTC. Its translation is CASSLSVAGNYGYTF.

The chain joins TRBV28 to TRBJ1-2; TRBD1 is a possible D gene (5 bases). CDR1 and CDR2 from the germline V gene are MDHEN and SYDVKM. Trimming left V 2 bases short and J 8 bases short, with 9 bases between. This CDR3 has 12 residues. CDR3 amino acids: CASSLPGEGYTF. DNA for the CDR3: TGTGCCAGCAGTTTACCGGGGGAAGGCTACACCTTC.

This chain links TRBV19 with TRBJ2-3; 14 positions agree with TRBD2. With V trimmed by 5 bases and J by 4 bases, 11 bases remained unmatched. The CDR3 totals 18 residues. Germline V gives CDR1 LNHDA, CDR2 SQIVND (reference sequence). The CDR3 nucleotides read TGTGCCAGTAGTGATCGACTAGCGGGGGGGCCGGAGGCAGATACGCAGTATTTT. It translates to CASSDRLAGGPEADTQYF.

This sequence joins TRBV4-1 and TRBJ2-7; 14 bases line up with TRBD2. The CDR3 length is 16 residues. V was pared by 4 bases and J by 4 bases, with 6 bases of the junction left unmatched. The V gene's germline CDR1 is MGHRA and CDR2 YSYEKL. The CDR3 reads CASSPGLAGAVYEQYF. The CDR3, as DNA: TGCGCCAGCAGCCCGGGACTAGCGGGGGCCGTTTACGAGCAGTACTTC.

This sequence joins TRBV6-5 and TRBJ2-7; D is perhaps TRBD1 (5 bases). Trimming shortened V by 0 bases and J by 3 bases, and 12 bases separated the two germline ends. CDR1 MNHEY and CDR2 SVGAGI come from the germline V gene. The CDR3 has 15 amino acids. The CDR3 coding sequence is TGTGCCAGCAGTTACTCGAGACAGCCTAGCTACGAGCAGTACTTC. Translation gives CASSYSRQPSYEQYF.

This rearrangement joins TRBV4-3 to TRBJ1-2; no definite D call. This CDR3 comprises 13 residues. Germline-derived CDR1 and CDR2 are LGHNA and YSLEER. V lost 2 bases and J 8 bases, leaving 12 bases between the germline ends. CDR3 loop: CASSQSPRWGYTF. The CDR3 DNA is TGCGCCAGCAGCCAATCCCCTCGGTGGGGCTACACCTTC.

This rearrangement joins TRBV7-2 to TRBJ1-3; 7 bases fit TRBD1. Trimming at V came to 5 bases and at J to 3 bases, leaving 13 bases not matched to a gene. CDR3 length: 17 residues. Germline CDR1 is SGHTA and CDR2 is FQGNSA. The CDR3 here is CASSKGGRTASGNTIYF. DNA of the CDR3: TGTGCCAGCAGCAAAGGGGGCAGAACAGCCAGTGGAAACACCATATATTTT.

CDR3 sequence: CASGLTSVGLSYNEQFF. The DNA of the CDR3 is TGTGCTAGTGGTTTGACTAGCGTAGGCCTATCCTACAATGAGCAGTTCTTC. The chain employs TRBV12-5 and TRBJ2-1, with 7 bases identical to TRBD2. CDR1 is LGHNT and CDR2 is FRNRAP in the germline V gene. This CDR3 region has 17 residues. J lost 1 base, V lost 2 bases, and 8 bases had no gene match. Variable domain in full (rest from reference TRBV12-5 and TRBJ2-1): DARVTQTPRHKVTEMGQEVTMRCQPILGHNTVFWYRQTMMQGLELLAYFRNRAPLDDSGMPKDRFSAEMPDATLATLKIQPSEPRDSAVYFCASGLTSVGLSYNEQFFGPGTRLTVL.